This is a list of T cell receptor beta chains from one sample in a study of CD8 T cells in ankylosing spondylitis. MiXCR, applied by TCRdb to the 5' RACE reads, yields one record per CDR3 protein. The sample has about 460,000 distinct CDR3 sequences; over 4% are singletons. Sequencing used blood, either unsorted or a sorted T cell fraction (not recorded which). These receptors all come from a male donor with ankylosing spondylitis. CDR3s include the opening cysteine and the closing phenylalanine or tryptophan. D genes are given only for firm matches. Some rows mark clone size as missing; the rest say once, few, many or name a class of expanded clone.

V	J	D	size	CDR3	DNA
TRBV10-3	TRBJ1-5	NA	many	CAISGGASNQPQHF	TGTGCCATCAGTGGAGGGGCGAGCAATCAGCCCCAGCATTTT
TRBV5-5	TRBJ2-3	NA	NA	CASSLGLGMDTQYF	TGTGCCAGCAGCTTGGGGCTCGGGATGGATACGCAGTATTTT
TRBV27	TRBJ1-2	NA	many	CASSVNGGVYGYTF	TGTGCCAGCAGCGTTAACGGGGGGGTCTATGGCTACACCTTC
TRBV5-4	TRBJ1-1	TRBD1	many	CASSKQGAGNTEAFF	TGTGCCAGCAGCAAACAGGGGGCTGGGAACACTGAAGCTTTCTTT
TRBV5-1	TRBJ2-7	TRBD1	NA	CASRDRAGYEQYF	TGCGCCAGTAGGGACAGGGCCGGATACGAGCAGTACTTC
TRBV29-1	TRBJ2-3	NA	many	CSVEARGADTQYF	TGCAGCGTTGAGGCCAGGGGGGCAGATACGCAGTATTTT
TRBV5-4	TRBJ2-3	NA	many	CASSLDLKGTDTQYF	TGTGCCAGCAGCTTGGACCTTAAGGGCACAGATACGCAGTATTTT
TRBV6-2/TRBV6-3	TRBJ1-5	NA	NA	CASNKGVQSNQPQHF	TGTGCCAGCAACAAAGGAGTACAGAGCAATCAGCCCCAGCATTTT
TRBV20-1	TRBJ2-5	NA	many	CSASLTDQETQYF	TGCAGTGCTAGTCTGACAGACCAAGAGACCCAGTACTTC
TRBV28	TRBJ2-7	NA	NA	CASSPGRSCYEQYF	TGTGCCAGCAGCCCCGGGCGCTCCTGCTACGAGCAGTACTTC
TRBV5-1	TRBJ2-7	NA	NA	CASSVDSLYEQYF	TGCGCCAGCAGCGTGGACAGCCTCTACGAGCAGTACTTC
TRBV20-1	TRBJ1-4	NA	many	CSARDRGGKLFF	TGCAGTGCTAGGGATAGGGGAGGAAAACTGTTTTTT
TRBV12-3/TRBV12-4	TRBJ2-3	TRBD2	many	CASSGTTADTQYF	TGTGCCAGCTCCGGGACTACGGCAGATACGCAGTATTTT
TRBV7-2	TRBJ2-1	NA	many	CASSLASPRGNEQFF	TGTGCCAGCAGCTTAGCGAGCCCTCGAGGTAATGAGCAGTTCTTC
TRBV3-1	TRBJ2-3	NA	many	CASSQGGTYPTDTQYF	TGTGCCAGCAGCCAAGGGGGGACTTACCCCACAGATACGCAGTATTTT
TRBV5-1	TRBJ2-7	NA	many	CASSLVGSLPYEQYF	TGCGCCAGCAGCTTGGTAGGGTCCCTTCCCTACGAGCAGTACTTC
TRBV29-1	TRBJ2-1	NA	many	CSVLFGTASSYNEQFF	TGCAGCGTTCTATTCGGGACCGCAAGCTCCTACAATGAGCAGTTCTTC
TRBV7-9	TRBJ2-7	TRBD2	NA	CASSWGGGEQYF	TGTGCCAGCAGCTGGGGCGGGGGCGAGCAGTACTTC
TRBV5-5	TRBJ1-2	NA	many	CASSLDPYGCAF	TGTGCCAGCAGCTTGGATCCTTATGGCTGTGCCTTC
TRBV7-2	TRBJ1-1	NA	many	CASSFPTTRWAFF	TGTGCCAGCAGCTTTCCCACCACCCGGTGGGCTTTCTTT
TRBV4-1	TRBJ1-5	NA	few	CASSQGQVPNQPQHF	TGCGCCAGCAGCCAAGGTCAAGTTCCCAATCAGCCCCAGCATTTT
TRBV6-2/TRBV6-3	TRBJ2-2	TRBD1	many	CASSLGQEKNTGELFF	TGTGCCAGCAGCCTCGGACAGGAGAAGAACACCGGGGAGCTGTTTTTT
TRBV5-6	TRBJ1-2	NA	many	CASSGTGRTYGYTF	TGTGCCAGCAGCGGGACCGGGCGAACCTATGGCTACACCTTC
TRBV20-1	TRBJ1-2	NA	many	CSADSPYYGYTF	TGCAGTGCGGACAGCCCTTACTATGGCTACACCTTC
TRBV5-1	TRBJ2-7	TRBD2	few	CASSLAASGSYEQYF	TGCGCCAGCAGCTTGGCGGCTAGCGGGAGCTACGAGCAGTACTTC
TRBV27	TRBJ2-7	TRBD1	many	CASSWTGGSYEQYF	TGTGCCAGCAGCTGGACAGGGGGGTCCTACGAGCAGTACTTC
TRBV12-3/TRBV12-4	TRBJ2-7	NA	many	CASLSNLFGEQYF	TGTGCCAGCCTTTCGAATCTTTTCGGCGAGCAGTACTTC
TRBV5-1	TRBJ1-1	NA	many	CASSGVGSLHLTEAFF	TGCGCCAGCAGCGGTGTTGGATCCCTTCATCTCACTGAAGCTTTCTTT
TRBV5-1	TRBJ2-1	TRBD2	few	CASSLDGSGTYNEQFF	TGCGCCAGCAGCTTGGATGGTAGCGGGACCTACAATGAGCAGTTCTTC
TRBV27	TRBJ2-2	TRBD2	many	CASSFKLAGGPRTGELFF	TGTGCCAGCAGTTTCAAACTAGCGGGGGGGCCTAGGACCGGGGAGCTGTTTTTT
TRBV7-2	TRBJ2-5	NA	few	CASSLMRLRETQYF	TGTGCCAGCAGCTTAATGCGACTACGGGAGACCCAGTACTTC
TRBV10-3	TRBJ1-1	NA	many	CAISEGQRDTEAFF	TGTGCCATCAGTGAGGGACAGAGAGACACTGAAGCTTTCTTT
TRBV18	TRBJ2-1	NA	NA	CASSLKTAYNEQFF	TGTGCCAGCTCACTAAAGACAGCCTACAATGAGCAGTTCTTC
TRBV11-3	TRBJ1-5	NA	NA	CASSLEVIRAKPQHF	TGTGCCAGCAGCTTAGAGGTTATTAGGGCGAAGCCCCAGCATTTT
TRBV20-1	TRBJ2-2	NA	many	CSARATTNTGELFF	TGCAGTGCTAGGGCGACTACGAACACCGGGGAGCTGTTTTTT
TRBV29-1	TRBJ1-2	NA	many	CSVGSTANRYGYTF	TGCAGCGTTGGAAGCACGGCGAACCGCTATGGCTACACCTTC
TRBV12-3/TRBV12-4	TRBJ2-1	NA	many	CASSFGPQGFEQFF	TGTGCCAGCAGTTTCGGCCCCCAAGGTTTTGAGCAGTTCTTC
TRBV10-3	TRBJ1-2	TRBD1	many	CAISGQGPIYGYTF	TGTGCCATCAGTGGACAGGGGCCCATCTATGGCTACACCTTC
TRBV20-1	TRBJ2-7	NA	many	CSPSRSGYEQYF	TGCAGTCCCAGCCGTTCGGGGTACGAGCAGTACTTC
TRBV28	TRBJ2-1	NA	NA	CATNREGNEQFF	TGTGCCACGAACAGGGAAGGGAATGAGCAGTTCTTC
TRBV4-3	TRBJ1-2	NA	many	CASSQASALGNYGYTF	TGCGCCAGCAGCCAAGCATCCGCACTAGGGAACTATGGCTACACCTTC
TRBV9	TRBJ2-2	NA	many	CASSVAPTNTGELFF	TGTGCCAGCAGCGTAGCCCCCACGAACACCGGGGAGCTGTTTTTT
TRBV7-8	TRBJ2-1	NA	many	CASSSTTASSYNEQFF	TGTGCCAGCAGCTCGACGACGGCGAGCTCCTACAATGAGCAGTTCTTC
TRBV20-1	TRBJ1-1	NA	NA	CSARDFRTGNTEAFF	TGCAGTGCTAGAGATTTTAGGACCGGGAACACTGAAGCTTTCTTT
TRBV12-3/TRBV12-4	TRBJ1-5	NA	many	CASSSKQGSGQPQHF	TGTGCCAGCAGTTCTAAACAGGGTTCGGGGCAGCCCCAGCATTTT
TRBV4-3	TRBJ2-6	NA	many	CASSQDAGALGANVLTF	TGCGCCAGCAGCCAAGATGCAGGGGCGCTAGGGGCCAACGTCCTGACTTTC
TRBV21-1	TRBJ2-3	NA	few	CASSTIAGGPGDTQYF	TGTGCCAGCAGCACAATAGCGGGGGGGCCTGGAGATACGCAGTATTTT
TRBV28	TRBJ2-1	NA	many	CASSLLRTEGYNEQFF	TGTGCCAGCAGTCTCCTTAGGACGGAAGGCTACAATGAGCAGTTCTTC
TRBV6-1	TRBJ2-7	NA	many	CATSRGGSYEQYF	TGTGCCACCAGCCGGGGTGGCTCCTACGAGCAGTACTTC
TRBV20-1	TRBJ1-2	NA	many	CSAFSPGQQGYTF	TGCAGTGCTTTTTCCCCGGGACAACAAGGCTACACCTTC
TRBV6-2/TRBV6-3	TRBJ1-5	NA	many	CASSYPPIQHF	TGTGCCAGCAGTTACCCCCCCATCCAGCATTTT
TRBV9	TRBJ1-2	NA	many	CASSTGGVYGYTF	TGTGCCAGCAGCACGGGGGGGGTTTATGGCTACACCTTC
TRBV4-3	TRBJ2-4	TRBD1	many	CASSYRGLKNIQYF	TGCGCCAGCAGCTACAGGGGCCTAAAAAACATTCAGTACTTC